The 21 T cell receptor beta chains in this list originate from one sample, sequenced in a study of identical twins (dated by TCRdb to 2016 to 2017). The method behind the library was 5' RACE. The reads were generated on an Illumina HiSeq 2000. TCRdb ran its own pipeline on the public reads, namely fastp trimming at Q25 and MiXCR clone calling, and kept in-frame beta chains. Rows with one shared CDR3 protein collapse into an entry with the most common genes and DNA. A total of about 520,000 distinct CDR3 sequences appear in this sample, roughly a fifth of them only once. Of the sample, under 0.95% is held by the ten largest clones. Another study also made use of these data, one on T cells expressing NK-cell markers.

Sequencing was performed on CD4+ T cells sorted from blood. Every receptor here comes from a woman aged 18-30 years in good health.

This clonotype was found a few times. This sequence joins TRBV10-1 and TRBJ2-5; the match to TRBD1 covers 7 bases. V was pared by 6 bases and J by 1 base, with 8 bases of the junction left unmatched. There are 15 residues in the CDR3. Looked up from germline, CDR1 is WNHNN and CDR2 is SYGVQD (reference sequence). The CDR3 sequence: CASSPGQAVQETQYF. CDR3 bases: TGCGCCAGCAGCCCCGGACAGGCCGTCCAAGAGACCCAGTACTTC.

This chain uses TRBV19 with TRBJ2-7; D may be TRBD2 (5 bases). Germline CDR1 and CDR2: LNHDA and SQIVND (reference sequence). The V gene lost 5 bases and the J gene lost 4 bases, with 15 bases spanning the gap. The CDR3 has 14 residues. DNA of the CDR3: TGTGCCAGTAGTCCCGTCCCGGGGTTATACGAGCAGTACTTC. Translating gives CASSPVPGLYEQYF.

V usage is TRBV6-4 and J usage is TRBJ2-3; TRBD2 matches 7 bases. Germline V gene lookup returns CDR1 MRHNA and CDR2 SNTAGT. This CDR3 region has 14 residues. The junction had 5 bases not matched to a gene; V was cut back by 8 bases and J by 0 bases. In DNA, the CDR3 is TGTGCCAGCCGGGAGGAACCTAGCACAGATACGCAGTATTTT. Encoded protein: CASREEPSTDTQYF.

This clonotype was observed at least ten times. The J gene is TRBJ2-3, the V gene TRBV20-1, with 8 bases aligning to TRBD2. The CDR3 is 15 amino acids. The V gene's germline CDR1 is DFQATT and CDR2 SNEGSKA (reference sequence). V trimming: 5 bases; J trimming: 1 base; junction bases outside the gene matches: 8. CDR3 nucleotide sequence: TGCAGTGCTCGCCGCCTGACTAGCGGCACAGATACGCAGTATTTT. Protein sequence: CSARRLTSGTDTQYF.

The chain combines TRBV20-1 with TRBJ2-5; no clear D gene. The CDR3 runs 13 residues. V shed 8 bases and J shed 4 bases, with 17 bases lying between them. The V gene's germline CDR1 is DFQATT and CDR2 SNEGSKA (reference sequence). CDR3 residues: CSTRRLFPETQYF. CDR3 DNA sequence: TGCAGTACGCGGCGTCTATTCCCAGAGACCCAGTACTTC.

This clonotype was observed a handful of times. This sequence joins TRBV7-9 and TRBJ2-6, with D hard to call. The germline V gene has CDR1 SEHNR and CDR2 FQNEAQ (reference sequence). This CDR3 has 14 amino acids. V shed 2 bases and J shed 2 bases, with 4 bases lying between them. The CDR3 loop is CASSLTPGANVLTF. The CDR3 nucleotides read TGTGCCAGCAGCTTAACCCCTGGGGCCAACGTCCTGACTTTC.

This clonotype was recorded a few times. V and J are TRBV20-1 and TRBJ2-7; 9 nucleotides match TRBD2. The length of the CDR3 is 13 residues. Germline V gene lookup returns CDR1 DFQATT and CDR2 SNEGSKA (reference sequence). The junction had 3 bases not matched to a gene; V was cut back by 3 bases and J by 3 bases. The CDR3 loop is CSASLAGHYEQYF. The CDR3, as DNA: TGCAGTGCTAGTCTAGCGGGACACTACGAGCAGTACTTC.

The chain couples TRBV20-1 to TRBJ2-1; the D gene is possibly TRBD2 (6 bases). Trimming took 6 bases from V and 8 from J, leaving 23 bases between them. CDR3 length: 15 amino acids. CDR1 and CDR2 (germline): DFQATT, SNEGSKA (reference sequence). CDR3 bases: TGCAGTGCGCGGAGCGGGCCGAGGGTTCACGATGAGCAGTTCTTC. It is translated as CSARSGPRVHDEQFF.

CDR3 in DNA: TGTGCCAGCAGCCAAAGGCCTGTTGGTGAAGCTTTCTTT. The encoded protein is CASSQRPVGEAFF. This rearrangement joins TRBV6-2 or TRBV6-3 to TRBJ1-1, with no clear D. V was shortened by 6 bases and J by 7 bases, with 15 bases between the two germline ends. The CDR3 runs 13 residues. Germline values: CDR1 MNHEY, CDR2 SVGEGT.

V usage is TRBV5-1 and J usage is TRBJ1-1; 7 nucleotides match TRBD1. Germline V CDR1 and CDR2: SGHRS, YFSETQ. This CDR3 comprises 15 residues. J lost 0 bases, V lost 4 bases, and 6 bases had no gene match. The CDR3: CASSPQDRMNTEAFF. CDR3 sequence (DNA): TGCGCCAGCAGCCCTCAGGACAGGATGAACACTGAAGCTTTCTTT. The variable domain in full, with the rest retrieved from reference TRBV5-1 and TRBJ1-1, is KAGVTQTPRYLIKTRGQQVTLSCSPISGHRSVSWYQQTPGQGLQFLFEYFSETQRNKGNFPGRFSGRQFSNSRSEMNVSTLELGDSALYLCASSPQDRMNTEAFFGQGTRLTVV.

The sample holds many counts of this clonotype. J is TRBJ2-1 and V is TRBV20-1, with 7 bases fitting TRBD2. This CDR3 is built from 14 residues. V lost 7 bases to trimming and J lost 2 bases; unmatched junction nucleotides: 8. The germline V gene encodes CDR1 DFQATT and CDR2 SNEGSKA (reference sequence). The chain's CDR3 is CSVRREGPYNEQFF. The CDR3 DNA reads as TGCAGTGTTCGTAGGGAGGGCCCCTACAATGAGCAGTTCTTC.

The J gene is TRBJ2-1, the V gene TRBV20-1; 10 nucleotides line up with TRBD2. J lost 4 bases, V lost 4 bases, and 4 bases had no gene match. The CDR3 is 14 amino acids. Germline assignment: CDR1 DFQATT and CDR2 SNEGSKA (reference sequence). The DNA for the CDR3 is TGCAGTGCTACCAGCGGGGGGGGTTACAATGAGCAGTTCTTC. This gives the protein CSATSGGGYNEQFF.

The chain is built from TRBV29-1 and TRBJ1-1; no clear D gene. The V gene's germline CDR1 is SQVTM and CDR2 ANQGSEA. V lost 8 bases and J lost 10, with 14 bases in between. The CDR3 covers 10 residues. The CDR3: CSSSPPPAFF. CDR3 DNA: TGCAGCTCCAGCCCCCCTCCAGCTTTCTTT.

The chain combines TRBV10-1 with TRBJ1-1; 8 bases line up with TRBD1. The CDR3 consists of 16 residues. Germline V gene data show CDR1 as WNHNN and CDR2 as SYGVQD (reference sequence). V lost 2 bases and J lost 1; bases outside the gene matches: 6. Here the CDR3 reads CASSETGGTRNTEAFF. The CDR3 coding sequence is TGCGCCAGCAGTGAGACAGGGGGGACTCGGAACACTGAAGCTTTCTTT.

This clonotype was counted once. This CDR3 is CASSRARGLAGRSYNEQFF. The CDR3, as DNA: TGTGCCAGCAGTCGAGCCCGGGGACTAGCGGGGAGGTCCTACAATGAGCAGTTCTTC. The genes are TRBV12-3 or TRBV12-4 and TRBJ2-1; the match to TRBD2 covers 13 bases. This CDR3 is 19 amino acids long. Trimming cost V 5 bases and J 1 base; bases outside gene matches: 11.

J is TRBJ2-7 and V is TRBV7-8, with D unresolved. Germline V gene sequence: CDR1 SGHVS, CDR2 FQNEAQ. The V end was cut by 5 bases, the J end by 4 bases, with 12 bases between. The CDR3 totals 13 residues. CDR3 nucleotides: TGTGCCAGCAGCCTAAACGTGGAATACGAGCAGTACTTC. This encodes CASSLNVEYEQYF.

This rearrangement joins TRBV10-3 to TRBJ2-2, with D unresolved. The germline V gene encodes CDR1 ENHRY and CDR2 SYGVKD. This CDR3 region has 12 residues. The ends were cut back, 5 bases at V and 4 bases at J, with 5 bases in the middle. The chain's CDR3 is CAISPSTGELFF. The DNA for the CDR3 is TGTGCCATCAGTCCCAGCACCGGGGAGCTGTTTTTT.

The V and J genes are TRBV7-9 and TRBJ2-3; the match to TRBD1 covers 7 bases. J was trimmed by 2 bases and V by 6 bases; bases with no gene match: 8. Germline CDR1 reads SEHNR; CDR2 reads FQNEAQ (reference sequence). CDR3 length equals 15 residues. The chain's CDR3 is CASRPQDRHTDTQYF. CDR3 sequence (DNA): TGTGCCAGCAGACCACAGGACAGGCACACAGATACGCAGTATTTT.

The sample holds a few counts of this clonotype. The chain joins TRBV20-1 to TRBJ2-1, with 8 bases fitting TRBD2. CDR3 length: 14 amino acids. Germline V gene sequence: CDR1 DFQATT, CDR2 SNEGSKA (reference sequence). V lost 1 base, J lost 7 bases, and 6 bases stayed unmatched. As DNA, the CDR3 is TGCAGTGCTAGAGTACTAGCGGAGGTTAATGAGCAGTTCTTC. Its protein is CSARVLAEVNEQFF.

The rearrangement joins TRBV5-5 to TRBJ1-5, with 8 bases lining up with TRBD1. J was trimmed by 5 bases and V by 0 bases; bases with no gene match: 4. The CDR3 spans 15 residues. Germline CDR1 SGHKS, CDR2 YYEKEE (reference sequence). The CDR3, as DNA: TGTGCCAGCAGCTTGGTTAACAGGGGGGATCAGCCCCAGCATTTT. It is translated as CASSLVNRGDQPQHF. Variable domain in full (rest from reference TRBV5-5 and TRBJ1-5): DAGVTQSPTHLIKTRGQQVTLRCSPISGHKSVSWYQQVLGQGPQFIFQYYEKEERGRGNFPDRFSARQFPNYSSELNVNALLLGDSALYLCASSLVNRGDQPQHFGDGTRLSIL.

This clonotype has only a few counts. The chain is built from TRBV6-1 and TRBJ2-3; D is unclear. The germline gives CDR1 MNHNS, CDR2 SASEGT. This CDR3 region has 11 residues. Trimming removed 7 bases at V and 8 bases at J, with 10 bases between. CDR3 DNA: TGTGCCAGCACCCTCGAGGTTACGCAGTATTTT. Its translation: CASTLEVTQYF.